This T cell receptor (beta chain) was retrieved from a study of T-cell memory formation after mild COVID-19. TCRdb reprocessed the 5' RACE reads with MiXCR, giving one entry per CDR3 protein. The sample lists 100,000 to 150,000 distinct CDR3 sequences; about 17% were seen once. This CDR3 comprises 14 residues. Between the trimmed V and J ends, which lost 5 bases and 0 bases, there was a span of 10 bases. The J gene is TRBJ1-1, the V gene TRBV12-3 or TRBV12-4; D is unclear. The sequence came from an adult woman who had mild COVID-19 (a few samples of this study predate the infection). Cell type and time point are not known. The sequenced material came from PBMCs or a T cell subset sorted from them (not recorded which). The CDR3 sequence is CASSPGRVNTEAFF. CDR3 in DNA: TGTGCCAGCAGTCCAGGACGGGTGAACACTGAAGCTTTCTTT.